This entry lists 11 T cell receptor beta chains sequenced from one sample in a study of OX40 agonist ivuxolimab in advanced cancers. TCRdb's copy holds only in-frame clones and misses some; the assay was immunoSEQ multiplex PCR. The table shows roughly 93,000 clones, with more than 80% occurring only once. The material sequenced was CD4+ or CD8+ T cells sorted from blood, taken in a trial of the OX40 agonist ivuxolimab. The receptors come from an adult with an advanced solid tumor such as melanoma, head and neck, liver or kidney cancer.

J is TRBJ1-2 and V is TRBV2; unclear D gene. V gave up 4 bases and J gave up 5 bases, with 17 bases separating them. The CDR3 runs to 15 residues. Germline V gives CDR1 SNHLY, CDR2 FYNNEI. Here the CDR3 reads CASSGLTQPLYGYTF. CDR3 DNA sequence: TGTGCCAGCAGTGGACTAACACAGCCGCTGTATGGCTACACCTTC.

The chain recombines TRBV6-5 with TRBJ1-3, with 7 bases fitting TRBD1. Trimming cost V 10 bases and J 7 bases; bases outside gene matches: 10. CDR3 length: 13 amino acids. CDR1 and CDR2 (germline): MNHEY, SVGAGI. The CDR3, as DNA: TGTGCCAACCCAACAGGGGTAGGGAACACCATATATTTT. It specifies CANPTGVGNTIYF.

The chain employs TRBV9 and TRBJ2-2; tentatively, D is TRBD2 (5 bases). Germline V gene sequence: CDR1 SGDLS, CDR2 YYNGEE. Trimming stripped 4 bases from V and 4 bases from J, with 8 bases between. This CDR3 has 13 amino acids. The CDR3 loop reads CASSQAVTGELFF. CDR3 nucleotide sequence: TGTGCCAGCAGCCAAGCGGTCACCGGGGAGCTGTTTTTT.

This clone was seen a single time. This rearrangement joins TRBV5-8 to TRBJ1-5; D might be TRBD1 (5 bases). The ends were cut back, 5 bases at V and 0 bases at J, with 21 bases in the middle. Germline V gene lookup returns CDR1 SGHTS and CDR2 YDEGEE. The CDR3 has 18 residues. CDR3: CASRAGYPGPNSNQPQHF. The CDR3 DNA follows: TGTGCCAGCAGAGCGGGTTATCCGGGACCAAATAGCAATCAGCCCCAGCATTTT.

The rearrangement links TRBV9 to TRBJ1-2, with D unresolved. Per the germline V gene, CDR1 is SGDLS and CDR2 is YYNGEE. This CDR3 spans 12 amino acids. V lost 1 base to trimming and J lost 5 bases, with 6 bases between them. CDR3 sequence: CASSVMGYGYTF. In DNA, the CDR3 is TGTGCCAGCAGCGTAATGGGTTATGGCTACACCTTC. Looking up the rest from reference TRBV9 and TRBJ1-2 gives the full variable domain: DSGVTQTPKHLITATGQRVTLRCSPRSGDLSVYWYQQSLDQGLQFLIQYYNGEERAKGNILERFSAQQFPDLHSELNLSSLELGDSALYFCASSVMGYGYTFGSGTRLTVV.

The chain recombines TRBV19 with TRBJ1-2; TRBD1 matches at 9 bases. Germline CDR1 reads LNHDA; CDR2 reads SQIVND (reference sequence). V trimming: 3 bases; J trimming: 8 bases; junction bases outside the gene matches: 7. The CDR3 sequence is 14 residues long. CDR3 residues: CASSMELGTGGYTF. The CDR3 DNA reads TGTGCCAGTAGTATGGAATTGGGGACAGGGGGCTACACCTTC.

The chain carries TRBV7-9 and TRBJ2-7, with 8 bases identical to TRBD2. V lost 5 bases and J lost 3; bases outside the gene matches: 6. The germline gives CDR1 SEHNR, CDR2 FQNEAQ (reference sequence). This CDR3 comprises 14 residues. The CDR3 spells CASSRSGGGYEQYF. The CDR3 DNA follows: TGTGCCAGCAGCCGCAGCGGGGGAGGCTACGAGCAGTACTTC.

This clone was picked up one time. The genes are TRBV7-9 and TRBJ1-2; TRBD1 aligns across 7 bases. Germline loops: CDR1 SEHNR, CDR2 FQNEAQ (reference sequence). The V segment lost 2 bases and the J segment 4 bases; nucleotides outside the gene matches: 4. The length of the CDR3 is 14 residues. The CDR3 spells CASSLQGDGYGYTF. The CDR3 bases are TGTGCCAGCAGCTTACAGGGGGATGGCTATGGCTACACCTTC.

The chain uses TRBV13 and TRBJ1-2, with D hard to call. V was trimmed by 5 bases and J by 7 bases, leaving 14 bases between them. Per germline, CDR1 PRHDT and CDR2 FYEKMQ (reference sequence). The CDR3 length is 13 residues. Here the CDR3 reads CASSPRGSGGYTF. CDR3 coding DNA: TGTGCCAGCAGCCCCAGAGGTTCGGGTGGCTACACCTTC.

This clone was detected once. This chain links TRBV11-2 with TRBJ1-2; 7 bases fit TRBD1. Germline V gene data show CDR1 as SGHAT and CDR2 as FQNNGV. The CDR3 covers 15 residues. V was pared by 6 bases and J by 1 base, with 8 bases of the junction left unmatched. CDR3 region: CASSPQGWDNYGYTF. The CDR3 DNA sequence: TGTGCCAGCAGTCCACAGGGGTGGGATAACTATGGCTACACCTTC.

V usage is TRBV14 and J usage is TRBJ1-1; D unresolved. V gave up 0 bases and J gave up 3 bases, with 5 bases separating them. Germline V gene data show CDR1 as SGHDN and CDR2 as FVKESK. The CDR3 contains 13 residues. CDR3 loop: CASSQETYTEAFF. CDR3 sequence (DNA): TGTGCCAGCAGCCAAGAAACTTACACTGAAGCTTTCTTT.